The rows below give T cell receptor beta chains drawn from one sample of a study of blood T cell repertoires in COVID-19. Some clones are missing from TCRdb's copy, which holds only in-frame ones; the method was immunoSEQ multiplex PCR. The sample shows about 120,000 clones, 75% to 90% of them seen only once. The sequenced sample was peripheral blood. These receptors originate from an older woman with acute or convalescent COVID-19. Both conserved end residues are part of each CDR3. D genes are given only for firm matches. Not every row has a clone size; where given, it reads once, few, many or a size class.

abundance,j_gene,d_gene,v_gene,CDR3nt,CDR3aa
NA,TRBJ2-7,NA,TRBV19,TGTGCCAGTAGTCCTGCCGGGAACTCCTACGAGCAGTACTTC,CASSPAGNSYEQYF
NA,TRBJ1-3,NA,TRBV28,TGTGCCAGCAGTCCTCCAGACAGGTTCTCTGGAAACACCATATATTTT,CASSPPDRFSGNTIYF
NA,TRBJ2-5,TRBD2,TRBV3-1/TRBV3-2,TGTGCCAGCAGCCAGGGGATAGCGGGGGTTCTCCAAGAGACCCAGTACTTC,CASSQGIAGVLQETQYF
NA,TRBJ2-7,TRBD2,TRBV29-1,TGCAGCGTCCCGAGGGGCGGGAGCTCCTACGAGCAGTACTTC,CSVPRGGSSYEQYF
NA,TRBJ2-7,TRBD1,TRBV15,TGTGCCACCAGTCGGGACAGCGGATACTACGAGCAGTACTTC,CATSRDSGYYEQYF
NA,TRBJ2-3,TRBD2,TRBV28,TGTGCCAGCAGTTTCGGTGCTAGCGGGGGTTTAGGTACGCAGTATTTT,CASSFGASGGLGTQYF
NA,TRBJ1-4,TRBD1,TRBV5-6,TGTGCCAGCACGCCCCTTCCTATTCAGGGGGGAGAGGATAATGAAAAACTGTTTTTT,CASTPLPIQGGEDNEKLFF
NA,TRBJ1-1,TRBD1,TRBV9,TGTGCCAGCAGCGTAGTGACAGGGGGGATGAACACTGAAGCTTTCTTT,CASSVVTGGMNTEAFF
once,TRBJ2-5,NA,TRBV19,TGTGCCAGTAGTATAGAGGCGGTTGGAGAGACCCAGTACTTC,CASSIEAVGETQYF
NA,TRBJ1-6,NA,TRBV12-5,TGTGCTAGTGGTTTGGTAGCAGGTAATTCACCCCTCCACTTT,CASGLVAGNSPLHF
NA,TRBJ1-3,NA,TRBV19,TGTGCCAGTAGGACGGCTAGCTCTGGAAACACCATATATTTT,CASRTASSGNTIYF
NA,TRBJ2-7,NA,TRBV27,TGTGCCAGCAAGTGGGGGCCCATCTCCTACGAGCAGTACTTC,CASKWGPISYEQYF
once,TRBJ1-6,NA,TRBV19,TGTGCCAGTAGTATAGGAGGGACTTCGAATTCACCCCTCCACTTT,CASSIGGTSNSPLHF
NA,TRBJ1-4,NA,TRBV10-1,TGCGCCCCGGTTAGCAGGGTGGAAGAAAAACTGTTTTTT,CAPVSRVEEKLFF
NA,TRBJ1-6,TRBD1,TRBV28,TGTGCCAGCAGGGACCGACAGGGGTCACCCCTCCACTTT,CASRDRQGSPLHF
NA,TRBJ2-5,TRBD2,TRBV3-1/TRBV3-2,TGTGCCAGCAGCGTCCGGACTAGCGATGAGACCCAGTACTTC,CASSVRTSDETQYF
NA,TRBJ2-1,TRBD2,TRBV9,TGTGCCAGCAGCGTAGGGCTAGCGGGCCATGAGCAGTTCTTC,CASSVGLAGHEQFF
NA,TRBJ1-5,NA,TRBV29-1,TGCAGCGGCTCGGAGGGGATCAATCAGCCCCAGCATTTT,CSGSEGINQPQHF
NA,TRBJ2-7,NA,TRBV20-1,TGCAGTGCTAGTAAACAGGGTGTCGACGAGCAGTACTTC,CSASKQGVDEQYF
few,TRBJ1-5,NA,TRBV4-2,TGTGCCAGCAGCCAAGATTGGGGACTGGGAAGGGGTAGCAATCAGCCCCAGCATTTT,CASSQDWGLGRGSNQPQHF
NA,TRBJ1-2,NA,TRBV3-1/TRBV3-2,TGTGCCAGCAGCCAAGATGTGGCAGGAGGCGGAGGCTACACCTTC,CASSQDVAGGGGYTF
NA,TRBJ1-1,NA,TRBV28,TGTGCCAGCACCCTCGGAGGTTTCGACACTGAAGCTTTCTTT,CASTLGGFDTEAFF
once,TRBJ2-7,NA,TRBV10-3,TGTGCCATCAGTGTACTGGGAACGGGGTCCGAGCAGTACTTC,CAISVLGTGSEQYF
NA,TRBJ2-3,TRBD2,TRBV14,TGTGCCAGCAGCCGGAGGACTAGCGGGATTAATACGCAGTATTTT,CASSRRTSGINTQYF
NA,TRBJ2-5,NA,TRBV4-1,TGCGCCAGCAGCCAAAGGCAGGACCAAGAGACCCAGTACTTC,CASSQRQDQETQYF
NA,TRBJ1-2,NA,TRBV3-1/TRBV3-2,TGTGCCAGCAGCCAAGTGTGGGACACTTACTATGGCTACACCTTC,CASSQVWDTYYGYTF
NA,TRBJ2-1,TRBD2,TRBV18,TGTGCCAGCTCACCAGCAGGGACTAGCGTCTATGAGCAGTTCTTC,CASSPAGTSVYEQFF
NA,TRBJ2-7,TRBD1,TRBV28,TGTGCCAGCAGGATCGGGACAGTCTCCTACGAGCAGTACTTC,CASRIGTVSYEQYF
NA,TRBJ1-2,NA,TRBV7-9,TGTGCCAGCAGCCCGGGGTGGGACTATGGCTACACCTTC,CASSPGWDYGYTF
many,TRBJ1-4,NA,TRBV7-9,TGTGCCAGCAGCTCTAAGACAGTTTTTAATGAAAAACTGTTTTTT,CASSSKTVFNEKLFF
once,TRBJ1-2,NA,TRBV20-1,TGCAGTGCTAGTGGTTGGGGGGGTCTCTATGGCTACACCTTC,CSASGWGGLYGYTF
NA,TRBJ1-5,NA,TRBV28,TGTGCCAGCAGTTTACTAGAACAGGTGTATAGCAATCAGCCCCAGCATTTT,CASSLLEQVYSNQPQHF
NA,TRBJ1-6,NA,TRBV11-2,TGTGCCAGCAGCTTAGTCGGGGGACGGAATCTCAATTCACCCCTCCACTTT,CASSLVGGRNLNSPLHF
NA,TRBJ2-7,NA,TRBV10-1,TGCGCCAGCAGTGATCCCACACGATTCGGGGAGCAGTACTTC,CASSDPTRFGEQYF
few,TRBJ1-5,NA,TRBV28,TGTGCCAGCAGCCTGACAGGCCTCGATCAGCCCCAGCATTTT,CASSLTGLDQPQHF
few,TRBJ2-1,NA,TRBV11-3,TGTGCCAGCAGTCGGAGGGGGCTGGTTGAGCAGTTCTTC,CASSRRGLVEQFF
NA,TRBJ1-4,NA,TRBV10-2,TGCGCCAGCTGGGTTTCAGGGATGCAGGAAAAACTGTTTTTT,CASWVSGMQEKLFF
once,TRBJ2-7,NA,TRBV25-1,TGTGCCAGCCACAGGGACTACGAGCAGTACTTC,CASHRDYEQYF
NA,TRBJ2-7,TRBD2,TRBV6-5,TGTGCCAGCAGTTACTCGATCGGGGGGAGCTCCTACGAGCAGTACTTC,CASSYSIGGSSYEQYF
NA,TRBJ2-5,TRBD2,TRBV5-1,TGCGCCAGCAGCCCCGGACACGATAGATATAGCGGGGAGACCCAGTACTTC,CASSPGHDRYSGETQYF
NA,TRBJ1-1,NA,TRBV2,TGTGCCAGCACAGGGGACACTGAAGCTTTCTTT,CASTGDTEAFF
NA,TRBJ1-5,TRBD1,TRBV15,TGTGCCACCAGCAGGGACAGGGGATATAGCAATCAGCCCCAGCATTTT,CATSRDRGYSNQPQHF
NA,TRBJ2-6,NA,TRBV28,TGTGCCAGCAACGACGGGAGTCCTGGGGCCAACGTCCTGACTTTC,CASNDGSPGANVLTF
NA,TRBJ1-1,TRBD1,TRBV12-3/TRBV12-4,TGTGCCAGCAGCCGACAGGGTGACACTGAAGCTTTCTTT,CASSRQGDTEAFF
NA,TRBJ2-5,TRBD1,TRBV9,TGTGCCAGCAGCGTATCGGGACAGCAAGAGACCCAGTACTTC,CASSVSGQQETQYF
once,TRBJ1-2,TRBD1,TRBV12-3/TRBV12-4,TGTGCCAGCAGTCAGGGGGGTCAGGGCTACACCTTC,CASSQGGQGYTF
once,TRBJ1-1,NA,TRBV27,TGTGCCAGCAGCGAACGAGGTGTAATTCTGAGGACTGAAGCTTTCTTT,CASSERGVILRTEAFF
NA,TRBJ1-4,NA,TRBV7-9,TGTGCCAGCAGCGCGGCCCCCGCCGCAACTAATGAAAAACTGTTTTTT,CASSAAPAATNEKLFF
once,TRBJ1-3,NA,TRBV19,TGTGCCAGTAGTGACCGGTCTTCTGGAGGGAACACCATATATTTT,CASSDRSSGGNTIYF
NA,TRBJ2-5,TRBD2,TRBV2,TGTGCCAGCAGTGGACTAGCGGGGGGGCTCCAAGAGACCCAGTACTTC,CASSGLAGGLQETQYF
NA,TRBJ2-3,TRBD2,TRBV10-3,TGTGCCATCAGCAGACTAGCGGGGGCTAGCACAGATACGCAGTATTTT,CAISRLAGASTDTQYF
NA,TRBJ2-1,NA,TRBV5-1,TGCGCCAGCAGCTTCCAGAATTATGAGCAGTTCTTC,CASSFQNYEQFF
NA,TRBJ1-5,NA,TRBV19,TGTGCCAGTAGTACCCCGGGCGCCAGGGGAAGGGTTAGCAATCAGCCCCAGCATTTT,CASSTPGARGRVSNQPQHF
many,TRBJ1-2,NA,TRBV6-5,TGTGCCAGCAGTTCCTTAGGGGGGGATGACTATGGCTACACCTTC,CASSSLGGDDYGYTF
NA,TRBJ2-7,TRBD1,TRBV19,TGTGCCAGTAGTATAGATCTTGCGACAGGGGCTCTCGAGCAGTACTTC,CASSIDLATGALEQYF
NA,TRBJ2-3,NA,TRBV2,TGTGCCAGCTCACCCCGGGGGCTAGCGGGCACAGATACGCAGTATTTT,CASSPRGLAGTDTQYF
NA,TRBJ2-2,NA,TRBV24-1,TGTGCCACCAGTTTCCCAACCGGGGGCACCGGGGAGCTGTTTTTT,CATSFPTGGTGELFF